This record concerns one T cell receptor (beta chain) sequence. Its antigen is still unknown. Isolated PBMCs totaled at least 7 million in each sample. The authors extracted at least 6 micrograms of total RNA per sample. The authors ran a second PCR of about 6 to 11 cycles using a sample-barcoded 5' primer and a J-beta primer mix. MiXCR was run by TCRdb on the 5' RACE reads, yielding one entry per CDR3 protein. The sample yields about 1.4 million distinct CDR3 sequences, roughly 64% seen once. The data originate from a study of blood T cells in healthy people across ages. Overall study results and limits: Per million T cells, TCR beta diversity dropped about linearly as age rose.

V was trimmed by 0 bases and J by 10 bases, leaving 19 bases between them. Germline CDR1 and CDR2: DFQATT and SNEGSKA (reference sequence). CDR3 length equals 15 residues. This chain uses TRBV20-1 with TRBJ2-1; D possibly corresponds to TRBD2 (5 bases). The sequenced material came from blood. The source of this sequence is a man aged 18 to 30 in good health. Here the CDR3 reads CSARDPASYSGEQFF. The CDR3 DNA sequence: TGCAGTGCTAGAGATCCGGCTAGCTACTCAGGAGAGCAGTTCTTC.